This T cell receptor (beta chain) appears in the sequencing data of a study of beta chain features in type 1 diabetes. TCRB transcripts that were expressed got sequenced, as all of the isolated RNA had been reverse transcribed. Sequencing used immunoSEQ multiplex PCR; TCRdb keeps in-frame clones, though not all of them. The repertoire consists of around 150,000 clones, with less than 9.5% occurring once and the leading ten covering 0.55% to 0.75%. Trimming stripped 3 bases from V and 0 bases from J, with 17 bases between. CDR1 is LNHDA and CDR2 is SQIVND in the germline V gene (reference sequence). The CDR3 covers 18 residues.

Sequencing was carried out using central memory CD4+ T cells from blood. This chain links TRBV19 with TRBJ2-2; D might be TRBD2 (6 bases). This clonotype was sampled from a man aged 18 to 30 in good health. This CDR3 is CASSMRSGGQSNTGELFF. The CDR3 nucleotides are TGTGCCAGTAGTATGAGATCAGGAGGGCAGTCGAACACCGGGGAGCTGTTTTTT.